This T cell receptor (beta chain) stems from a study of T cell repertoires and HLA-DP antigens. General study results and limits: Sorted CD137+ cells had clonality about 0.39 against both alloantigens, versus around 0.04 pre-culture.

To note about this clone: Its specificity is not known.

The CDR3 contains 13 residues. V was pared by 1 base and J by 6 bases, with 6 bases between. Germline loops: CDR1 SSHAT, CDR2 FNYEAQ (reference sequence). Measured with immunoSEQ multiplex PCR; TCRdb has only the in-frame clones, and not every one. Found here are 55,000 to 80,000 clones, around 77% of them singletons; the top ten hold 1.6%. This clonotype was obtained from a man aged 60-69 years in good health and CMV-seronegative. The chain carries TRBV7-7 and TRBJ2-2; no definite D call. Source material: CD4+ T cells from PBMCs. In DNA form, the CDR3 reads TGTGCCAGCAGCTTAGACCGGCCCGGGGAGCTGTTTTTT. This gives the protein CASSLDRPGELFF.